This TCR beta chain was observed in a study of blood T cell repertoires in COVID-19 (TCRdb year 2020). Background for the entire study: Collaborator samples came from the United States, Italy and Spain and covered acute and convalescent phases of COVID-19. The material from the prospective study consisted of cDNA or gDNA derived from T cells, B-cell-depleted T cells, or PBMCs. Deeply sampled blood TCRbeta repertoires from subjects exposed to, actively infected with, or recovered from COVID-19 were included in the dataset. A freely available public database, intended as a resource for researchers studying the immune response to SARS-CoV-2, is where the repertoires were released. Samples came from the ongoing ImmuneRACE study (first 160 participants) plus 1,254 subjects from 6 global collaborators. Sample metadata almost always included a de-identified subject ID, COVID-19 status, age in years and sex. Where HLA class I and class II types were available, the types were taken from metadata supplied by the sample provider, not from assay-based typing. Beyond this particular receptor, the publication reports: The quantity of clinical and demographic metadata differed by source and by participant and was supplied without curation.

The germline V gene encodes CDR1 SEHNR and CDR2 FQNEAQ (reference sequence). V ends up 5 bases short and J 7 bases short, with an unmatched junction base count of 17. The CDR3 sequence holds 17 residues, the cysteine and phenylalanine included. The CDR3 DNA has 51 bases and is translated from base 1. Each collaborating institution followed its own protocols to collect whole blood in K2EDTA tubes. Collaborator samples were shipped for TCRbeta analysis as frozen whole blood, isolated PBMCs, or DNA extracted from either sample type. Remarks on this clone: No antigen is known for it. Base qualities are missing; no much larger clone stands one base away.

TCRbeta CDR3 regions were amplified from genomic DNA using the immunoSEQ Assay, a bias-controlled multiplex PCR. The published analysis was carried out like this. Nucleated cell counts per sample were estimated from amplification of reference gene primers within the assay. To quantify the absolute abundance of each unique TCRbeta CDR3 rearrangement, sequence reads were collapsed and filtered. For each sample, productive Simpson clonality was calculated by taking the square root of Simpson's diversity index across productive rearrangements. TCRdb limited this immuneACCESS table to in-frame rearrangements with V and J called. A share of clones is missing; checked studies link under half to unresolved V genes, and the rest is unexplained. V, J and clone size are taken as reported in that table, and D and trimming were inferred from the DNA itself. In this sample the table shows just over 650,000 clones, 85% to 90% of which occur a single time. The ten top clones hold more than 0.25% of the sample.

Sequenced sample: peripheral blood. This receptor was identified in a woman between 18 and 29 years old with acute or convalescent COVID-19. This sequence uses TRBV7-9 and TRBJ1-2; 9 junctional bases match TRBD1. The bases read TGTGCCAGCAGCATCAACAGGGGGCCCCGTCAATTGGGTGGCTACACCTTC. It translates as CASSINRGPRQLGGYTF. Beyond the CDR3, the reference TRBV7-9 and TRBJ1-2 genes provide the residues; the full variable domain reads: DTGVSQNPRHKITKRGQNVTFRCDPISEHNRLYWYRQTLGQGPEFLTYFQNEAQLEKSRLLSDRFSAERPKGSFSTLEIQRTEQGDSAMYLCASSINRGPRQLGGYTFGSGTRLTVV.